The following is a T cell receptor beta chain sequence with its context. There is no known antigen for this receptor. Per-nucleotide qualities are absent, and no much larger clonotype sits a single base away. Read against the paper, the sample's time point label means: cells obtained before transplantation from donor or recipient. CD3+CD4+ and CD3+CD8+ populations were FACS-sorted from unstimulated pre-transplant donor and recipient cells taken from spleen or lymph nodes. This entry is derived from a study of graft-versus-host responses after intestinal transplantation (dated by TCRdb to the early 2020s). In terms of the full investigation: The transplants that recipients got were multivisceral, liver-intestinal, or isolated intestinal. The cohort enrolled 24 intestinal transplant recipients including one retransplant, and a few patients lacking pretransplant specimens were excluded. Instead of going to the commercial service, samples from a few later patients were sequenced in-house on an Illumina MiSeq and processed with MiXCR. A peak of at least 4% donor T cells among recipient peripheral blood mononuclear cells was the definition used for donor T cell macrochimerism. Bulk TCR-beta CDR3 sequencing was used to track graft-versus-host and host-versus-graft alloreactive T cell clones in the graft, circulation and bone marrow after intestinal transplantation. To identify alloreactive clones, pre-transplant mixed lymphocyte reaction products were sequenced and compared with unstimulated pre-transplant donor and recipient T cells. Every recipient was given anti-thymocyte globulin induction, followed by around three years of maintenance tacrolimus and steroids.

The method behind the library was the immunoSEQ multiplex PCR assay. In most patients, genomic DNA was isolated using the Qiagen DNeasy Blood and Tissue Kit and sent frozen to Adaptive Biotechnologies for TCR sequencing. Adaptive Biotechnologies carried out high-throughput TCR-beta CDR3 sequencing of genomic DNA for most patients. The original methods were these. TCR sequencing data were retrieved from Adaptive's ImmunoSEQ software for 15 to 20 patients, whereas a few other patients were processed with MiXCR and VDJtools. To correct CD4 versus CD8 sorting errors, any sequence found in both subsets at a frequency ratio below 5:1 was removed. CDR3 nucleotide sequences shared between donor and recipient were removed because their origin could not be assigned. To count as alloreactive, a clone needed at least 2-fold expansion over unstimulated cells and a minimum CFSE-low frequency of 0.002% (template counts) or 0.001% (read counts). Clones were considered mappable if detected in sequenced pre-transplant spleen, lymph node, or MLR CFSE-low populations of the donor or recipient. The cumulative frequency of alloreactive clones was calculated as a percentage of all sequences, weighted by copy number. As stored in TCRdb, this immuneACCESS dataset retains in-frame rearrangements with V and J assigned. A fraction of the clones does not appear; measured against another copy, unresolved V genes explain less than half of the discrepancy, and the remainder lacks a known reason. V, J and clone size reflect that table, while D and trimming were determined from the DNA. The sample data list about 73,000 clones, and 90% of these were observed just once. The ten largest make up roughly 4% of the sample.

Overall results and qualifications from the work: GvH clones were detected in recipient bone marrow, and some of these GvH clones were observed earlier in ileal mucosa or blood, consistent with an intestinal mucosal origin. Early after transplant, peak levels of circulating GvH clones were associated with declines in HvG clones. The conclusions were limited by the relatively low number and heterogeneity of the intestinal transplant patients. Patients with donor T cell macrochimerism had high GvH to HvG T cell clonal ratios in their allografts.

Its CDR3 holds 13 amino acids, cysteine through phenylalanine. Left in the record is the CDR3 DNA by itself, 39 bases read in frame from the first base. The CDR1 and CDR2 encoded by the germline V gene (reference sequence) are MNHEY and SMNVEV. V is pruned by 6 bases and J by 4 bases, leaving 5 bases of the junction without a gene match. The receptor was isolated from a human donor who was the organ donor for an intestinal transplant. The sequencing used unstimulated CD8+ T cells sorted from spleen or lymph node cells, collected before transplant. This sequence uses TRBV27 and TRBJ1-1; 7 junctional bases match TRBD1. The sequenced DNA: TGTGCCAGCAGGTATAGGGGGCCCACTGAAGCTTTCTTT. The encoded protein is CASRYRGPTEAFF.